This T cell receptor (beta chain) was sequenced for a study of T cell changes during pregnancy in multiple sclerosis. Method: immunoSEQ multiplex PCR; TCRdb's copy keeps in-frame clones and lacks some. Among fewer than 70,000 clones listed, 80% to 90% were seen once. The germline V and J ends were trimmed by 6 bases and 2 bases, with 16 bases remaining between them. The CDR3 runs to 15 residues. Germline CDR1 and CDR2: MNHEY and SMNVEV (reference sequence). The chain joins TRBV27 to TRBJ1-1, with D perhaps TRBD1 (6 bases). The specimen sequenced was peripheral blood from another person, used as feeder cells. The clonotype originates from a human donor whose cells served as feeder cells for cultures in a pregnancy study. This CDR3 reads CASRTRGWGNTEAFF. CDR3 nucleotides: TGTGCCAGCAGGACCAGGGGCTGGGGAAACACTGAAGCTTTCTTT.